This T cell receptor beta chain originates from a study of T cells after yellow fever vaccination. This clonotype appeared many times. It was through 5'RACE template switching that TCR cDNA was made, with a universal primer site and UMIs added. TCRdb passed the 5' RACE reads through MiXCR, listing each CDR3 protein once. Of over 120,000 distinct CDR3 sequences listed, roughly 6.7% were seen once; the top ten hold more than 0.55%. The CDR3 totals 16 residues. Trimming cost V 4 bases and J 2 bases, with 15 bases left between them. The germline V gene encodes CDR1 LGHDT and CDR2 YNNKEL (reference sequence).

The chain recombines TRBV3-1 with TRBJ2-1; tentative D call: TRBD2 (6 bases). This clonotype was obtained from a man younger than 40 who received the YFV17D yellow fever vaccine. The specimen was CD4+ T cells sorted from PBMCs, collected 10 days after the yellow fever booster vaccination. In DNA form, the CDR3 reads TGTGCCAGCAGCCCCTTTAGCGGCCGAACCTACAATGAGCAGTTCTTC. Translating gives CASSPFSGRTYNEQFF.